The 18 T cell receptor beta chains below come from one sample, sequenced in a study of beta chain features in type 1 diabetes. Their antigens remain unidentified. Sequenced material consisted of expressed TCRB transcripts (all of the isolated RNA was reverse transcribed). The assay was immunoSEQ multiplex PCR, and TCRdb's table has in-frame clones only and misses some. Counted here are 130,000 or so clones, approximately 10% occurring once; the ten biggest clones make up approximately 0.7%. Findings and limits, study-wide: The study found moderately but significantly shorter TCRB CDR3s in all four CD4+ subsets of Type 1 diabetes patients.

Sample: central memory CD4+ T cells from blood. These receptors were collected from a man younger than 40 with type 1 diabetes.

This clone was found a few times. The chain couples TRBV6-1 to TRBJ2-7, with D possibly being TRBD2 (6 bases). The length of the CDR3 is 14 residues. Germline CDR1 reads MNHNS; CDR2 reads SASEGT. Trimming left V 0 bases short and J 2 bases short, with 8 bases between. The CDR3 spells CASSEASGTYEQYF. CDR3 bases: TGTGCCAGCAGTGAAGCTAGCGGTACCTACGAGCAGTACTTC.

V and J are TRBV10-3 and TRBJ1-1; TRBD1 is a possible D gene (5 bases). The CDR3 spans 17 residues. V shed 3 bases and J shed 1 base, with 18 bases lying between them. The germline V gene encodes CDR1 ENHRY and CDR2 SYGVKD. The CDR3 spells CAISEGVGSAENTEAFF. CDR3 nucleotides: TGTGCCATCAGTGAAGGGGTCGGGTCAGCAGAGAACACTGAAGCTTTCTTT.

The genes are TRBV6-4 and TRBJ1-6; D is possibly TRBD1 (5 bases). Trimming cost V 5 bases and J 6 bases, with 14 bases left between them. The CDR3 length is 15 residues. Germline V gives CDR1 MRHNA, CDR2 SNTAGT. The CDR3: CASSPGHSANSPLHF. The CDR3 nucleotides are TGTGCCAGCAGTCCCGGACACTCAGCTAATTCACCCCTCCACTTT.

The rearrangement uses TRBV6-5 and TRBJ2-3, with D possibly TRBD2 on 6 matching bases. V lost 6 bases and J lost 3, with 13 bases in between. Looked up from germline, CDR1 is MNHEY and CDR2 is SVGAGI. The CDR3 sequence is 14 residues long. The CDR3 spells CASRVDYATDTQYF. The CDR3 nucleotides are TGTGCCAGCAGAGTGGACTACGCGACAGATACGCAGTATTTT.

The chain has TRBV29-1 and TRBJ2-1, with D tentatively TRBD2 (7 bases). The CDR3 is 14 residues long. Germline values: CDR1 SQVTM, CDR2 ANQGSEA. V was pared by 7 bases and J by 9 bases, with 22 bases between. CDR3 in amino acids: CSAKGGRGLVEQFF. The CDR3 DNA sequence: TGCAGCGCTAAGGGGGGGCGAGGGCTTGTTGAGCAGTTCTTC.

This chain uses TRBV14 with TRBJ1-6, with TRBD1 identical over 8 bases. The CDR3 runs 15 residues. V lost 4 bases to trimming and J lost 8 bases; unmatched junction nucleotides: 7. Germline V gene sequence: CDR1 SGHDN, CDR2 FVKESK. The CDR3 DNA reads TGTGCCAGCAGCCTCGACAGGGGAGGGCATTCACCCCTCCACTTT. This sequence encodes CASSLDRGGHSPLHF.

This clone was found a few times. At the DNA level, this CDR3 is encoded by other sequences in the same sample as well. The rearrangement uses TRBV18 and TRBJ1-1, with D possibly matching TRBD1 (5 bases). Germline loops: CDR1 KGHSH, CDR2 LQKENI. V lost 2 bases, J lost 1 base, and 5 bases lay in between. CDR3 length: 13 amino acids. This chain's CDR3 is CASSPGQNTEAFF. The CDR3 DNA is TGTGCCAGCTCACCAGGACAGAACACTGAAGCTTTCTTT.

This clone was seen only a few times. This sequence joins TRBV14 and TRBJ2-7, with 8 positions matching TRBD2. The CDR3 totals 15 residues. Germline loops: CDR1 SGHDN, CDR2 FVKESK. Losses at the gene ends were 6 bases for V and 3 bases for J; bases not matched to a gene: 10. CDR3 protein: CASSRLGGAYYEQYF. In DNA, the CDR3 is TGTGCCAGCAGTCGCCTCGGGGGGGCCTACTACGAGCAGTACTTC.

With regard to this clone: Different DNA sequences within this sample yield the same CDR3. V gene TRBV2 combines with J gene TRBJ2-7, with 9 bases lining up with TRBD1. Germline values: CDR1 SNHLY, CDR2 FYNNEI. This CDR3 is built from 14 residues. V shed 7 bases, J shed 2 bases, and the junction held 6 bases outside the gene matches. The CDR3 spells CASTRDRETYEQYF. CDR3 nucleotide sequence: TGTGCCAGCACCCGGGACAGGGAGACCTACGAGCAGTACTTC.

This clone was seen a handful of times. The CDR3 loop is CASSYQGARYGYTF. The CDR3 DNA sequence: TGTGCCAGCAGTTACCAGGGGGCGCGCTATGGCTACACCTTC. This chain connects TRBV5-4 to TRBJ1-2; 8 bases are shared with TRBD1. Germline V gene sequence: CDR1 SGHNT, CDR2 YYREEE (reference sequence). The CDR3 length is 14 residues. J lost 4 bases, V lost 5 bases, and 7 bases had no gene match.

CDR3 nucleotides: TGCGCCAGCAGCGACAGGACAGGGGTTTACGAGCAGTACTTC. It specifies CASSDRTGVYEQYF. The gene calls are TRBV5-1 and TRBJ2-7, with 9 bases fitting TRBD1. Germline values: CDR1 SGHRS, CDR2 YFSETQ. CDR3 length: 14 residues. With 4 bases clipped from V and 4 bases from J, the junction kept 6 bases outside the gene matches.

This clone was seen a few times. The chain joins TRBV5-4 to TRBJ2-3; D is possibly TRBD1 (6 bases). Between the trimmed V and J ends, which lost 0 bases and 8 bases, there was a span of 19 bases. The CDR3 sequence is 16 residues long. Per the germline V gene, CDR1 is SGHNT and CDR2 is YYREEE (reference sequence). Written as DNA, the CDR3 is TGTGCCAGCAGCTTGGCCCCGGGACAAGGTCCGGGTACGCAGTATTTT. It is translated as CASSLAPGQGPGTQYF.

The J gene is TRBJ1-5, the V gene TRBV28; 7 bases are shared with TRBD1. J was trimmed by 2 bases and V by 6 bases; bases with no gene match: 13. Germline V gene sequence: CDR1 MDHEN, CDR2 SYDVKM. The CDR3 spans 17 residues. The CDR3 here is CASRDLFTGDGNQPQHF. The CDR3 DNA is TGTGCCAGCAGAGACCTATTCACAGGGGATGGCAATCAGCCCCAGCATTTT.

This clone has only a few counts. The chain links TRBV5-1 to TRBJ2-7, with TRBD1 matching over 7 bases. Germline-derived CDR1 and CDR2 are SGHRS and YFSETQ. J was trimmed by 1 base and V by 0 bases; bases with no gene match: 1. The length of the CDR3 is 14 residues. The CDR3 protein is CASSLDRGSYEQYF. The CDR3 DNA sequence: TGCGCCAGCAGCTTGGACAGGGGATCCTACGAGCAGTACTTC. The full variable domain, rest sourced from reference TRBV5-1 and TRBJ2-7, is KAGVTQTPRYLIKTRGQQVTLSCSPISGHRSVSWYQQTPGQGLQFLFEYFSETQRNKGNFPGRFSGRQFSNSRSEMNVSTLELGDSALYLCASSLDRGSYEQYFGPGTRLTVT.

In DNA, the CDR3 is TGTGCCAGCTCGCCCAGTGCGGGTGGGTCAGATACGCAGTATTTT. Protein product: CASSPSAGGSDTQYF. This chain connects TRBV18 to TRBJ2-3, with a weak D call TRBD2 (5 bases). CDR1 is KGHSH, CDR2 LQKENI, per germline. The V gene lost 6 bases and the J gene lost 4 bases, with 17 bases spanning the gap. The CDR3 loop spans 15 amino acids.

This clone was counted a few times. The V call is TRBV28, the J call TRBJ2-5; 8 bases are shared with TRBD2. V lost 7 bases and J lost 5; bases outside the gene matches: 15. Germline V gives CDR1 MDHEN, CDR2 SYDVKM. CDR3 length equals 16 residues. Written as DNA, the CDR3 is TGTGCCAGCACTTCTACGGGACTAGGGGCGGCCGAGACCCAGTACTTC. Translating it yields CASTSTGLGAAETQYF.

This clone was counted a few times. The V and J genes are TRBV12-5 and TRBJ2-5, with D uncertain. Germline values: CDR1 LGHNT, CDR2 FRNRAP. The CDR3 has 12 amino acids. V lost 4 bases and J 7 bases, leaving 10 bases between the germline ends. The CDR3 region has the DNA TGTGCTAGTGGTTATGATCGAGGGACCCAGTACTTC. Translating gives CASGYDRGTQYF.

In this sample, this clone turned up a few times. CDR3 coding DNA: TGTGCCAGCAGCGAACGACAGGGAAAGAGAGCTTTCTTT. Translation gives CASSERQGKRAFF. This sequence joins TRBV7-9 and TRBJ1-1; 7 bases are shared with TRBD1. There are 13 residues in the CDR3. The V gene's germline CDR1 is SEHNR and CDR2 FQNEAQ (reference sequence). The trim removed 5 bases at V and 10 bases at J, leaving 10 bases unmatched.